This T cell receptor beta chain was observed in a study of blood T cell repertoires in COVID-19 (TCRdb year 2020). About the full investigation: Collaborator samples came from the United States, Italy and Spain and covered acute and convalescent phases of COVID-19. The prospective study material was composed of cDNA or gDNA derived from T cells, B-cell-depleted T cells, or PBMCs. The dataset comprised deeply sampled blood TCRbeta repertoires from subjects exposed to, actively infected with, or recovered from COVID-19. The repertoires were released in a freely available public database meant as a resource for research on the immune response to SARS-CoV-2. Samples came from the ongoing ImmuneRACE study (first 160 participants) plus 1,254 subjects from 6 global collaborators. The sample metadata nearly always contained a de-identified subject ID, COVID-19 status, age in years and sex. Where available, HLA class I and class II types were obtained from metadata supplied by the sample provider rather than from assay-based typing.

In regard to this clone: There is no known antigen for this receptor. No much larger clone is present one base from it, and per-base qualities are unavailable.

TCRbeta CDR3 regions were amplified from genomic DNA using the immunoSEQ Assay, a bias-controlled multiplex PCR. The paper's data handling went like this. The number of nucleated cells in each sample was estimated by amplification of reference gene primers within the assay. To quantify the absolute abundance of each unique TCRbeta CDR3 rearrangement, sequence reads were collapsed and filtered. For each sample, productive Simpson clonality was calculated as the square root of Simpson's diversity index across productive rearrangements. Sourced from immuneACCESS, this table was stored by TCRdb with only in-frame sequences that have V and J called. A share of the clones is absent; for the studies checked, an unresolved V gene accounts for under half, and the remainder has no known explanation. That table furnishes V, J and clone size, whereas the DNA furnished D and trimming. The sample contains about 73,000 clones, about 88% of them found a single time. The ten biggest clones cover around 9% of the sample.

Broad study findings and their caveats: The quantity of clinical and demographic metadata differed by source and by participant and was supplied without curation.

The collaborating institutions used their own protocols to collect whole blood in K2EDTA tubes. For TCRbeta analysis, collaborators shipped samples in one of three forms: frozen whole blood, isolated PBMCs, or DNA extracted from either of those sample types. In the germline V gene, CDR1 corresponds to ENHRY and CDR2 to SYGVKD. V loses 2 bases of germline sequence and J loses 7 bases, and the interval between the two ends is 12 bases. From the cysteine up to the phenylalanine, the CDR3 has a length of 14 residues. Only CDR3 DNA remains: 42 bases, in frame from the first base. Sequencing was performed on peripheral blood. The TCR comes from an elderly man with acute or convalescent COVID-19. The rearrangement combines TRBV10-3 with TRBJ1-5; a tentative D call is TRBD1 (6 bases match). The DNA sequence is TGTGCCATCAGTGAGACAGGGCCCGGCCAGCCCCAGCATTTT. This yields the protein CAISETGPGQPQHF.